A selection of T cell receptor beta chains follows, all from one sample in a study of blood T cell repertoires in COVID-19. Sequencing used immunoSEQ multiplex PCR; TCRdb keeps in-frame clones, though not all of them. The sample contains about 260,000 clones, less than 90% of which appear only once. Sequenced sample: peripheral blood. These receptors were collected from a woman between 35 and 50 years old who had recovered from COVID-19. The CDR3 runs from the conserved cysteine through the conserved F or W. The order of the fields is J gene, D gene, V gene, CDR3 length, clone size, CDR3 DNA, CDR3 protein. The D gene is left open where the match is weak. Clone size is shown for a subset of rows, as once, few, many or a class of expanded clone.

>TRBJ1-5|NA|TRBV3-1/TRBV3-2|13|NA
TGTGCCAGCAGCCGACGGGGTCATCAGCCCCAGCATTTT
CASSRRGHQPQHF
>TRBJ1-3|NA|TRBV27|18|NA
TGTGCCAGCAGTTTACCAAGACCCGCGGGGCGAACTGGAAACACCATATATTTT
CASSLPRPAGRTGNTIYF
>TRBJ2-7|TRBD2|TRBV20-1|13|NA
TGCAGTGCTAGTCTTGCTAGCGGGTACGAGCAGTACTTC
CSASLASGYEQYF
>TRBJ1-1|NA|TRBV2|14|NA
TGTGCCAGCAGTGCCAGGTTTATGAACACTGAAGCTTTCTTT
CASSARFMNTEAFF
>TRBJ2-1|TRBD1|TRBV7-6|15|NA
TGTGCCAGCAGCATAAACAGGGGGGCCTACAATGAGCAGTTCTTC
CASSINRGAYNEQFF
>TRBJ1-3|NA|TRBV5-1|16|NA
TGCGCCAGCAGCTTGCAGGGCCAGGGGTCTGGAAACACCATATATTTT
CASSLQGQGSGNTIYF
>TRBJ1-5|NA|TRBV6-5|15|NA
TGTGCCACCGTCTTATACCTACAGGGAACCCAGCCCCAGCATTTT
CATVLYLQGTQPQHF
>TRBJ2-3|NA|TRBV10-2|15|NA
TGCGCCAGCAGGGGGACAACTCCACAGGAAGATACGCAGTATTTT
CASRGTTPQEDTQYF
>TRBJ2-7|NA|TRBV7-2|14|NA
TGTGCCAGCAGCTTAGGGCTTACAGGGTCCGAGCAGTACTTC
CASSLGLTGSEQYF
>TRBJ2-7|TRBD1|TRBV18|14|NA
TGTGCCAGCTCGTCTTACCGGGACAGCCACGAGCAGTACTTC
CASSSYRDSHEQYF
>TRBJ2-1|TRBD2|TRBV7-2|16|once
TGTGCCAGCAGCTCCTGGTTGGGGACTACCTACAATGAGCAGTTCTTC
CASSSWLGTTYNEQFF
>TRBJ1-5|TRBD1|TRBV19|16|NA
TGTGCCAGTAGTATTCCTCGGACAGGGTGGGTTCAGCCCCAGCATTTT
CASSIPRTGWVQPQHF
>TRBJ1-5|TRBD1|TRBV6-5|13|once
TGTGCCAGCATGCAGGGGGTGAAACAGCCCCAGCATTTT
CASMQGVKQPQHF
>TRBJ1-1|NA|TRBV7-9|14|NA
TGTGCCAGCAGCCTGGGAGGGGGGAACACTGAAGCTTTCTTC
CASSLGGGNTEAFF
>TRBJ1-2|TRBD1|TRBV7-2|16|NA
TGTGCCAGCAGTCGTACCGGGACAGGGAGAGGCGATGGCTACACCTTC
CASSRTGTGRGDGYTF
>TRBJ2-5|TRBD2|TRBV5-1|15|NA
TGCGCCAGCAGCTCTTCTAGCGGGGGCGAAGAGACCCAGTACTTC
CASSSSSGGEETQYF
>TRBJ2-5|TRBD1|TRBV30|13|NA
TGTGCCTGGATGAACAGGGGGCTAGGGACCCAGTACTTC
CAWMNRGLGTQYF
>TRBJ1-5|NA|TRBV28|13|once
TGTGCCAGCAGGGGGCGATCGGATCAGCCCCAGCATTTT
CASRGRSDQPQHF
>TRBJ1-4|NA|TRBV10-3|13|NA
TGTGCCATCAGTGCACAGGGTGATGAAAAACTGTTTTTT
CAISAQGDEKLFF
>TRBJ1-2|TRBD1|TRBV6-1|13|once
TGTGCCAGCAGGCCCCAGGGGGCTTATGGCTACACCTTC
CASRPQGAYGYTF
>TRBJ2-2|TRBD1|TRBV9|17|NA
TGTGCCAGCAGCACCGGGACAGGCCGGACCTACACCGGGGAGCTGTTTTTT
CASSTGTGRTYTGELFF
>TRBJ2-5|NA|TRBV11-2|15|NA
TGTGCCAGCAGCTTAGGGAGTAGCGGCCAAGAGACCCAGTACTTC
CASSLGSSGQETQYF
>TRBJ2-3|NA|TRBV5-1|13|NA
TGCGCCAGCAGCTTGGAAGCCACAGATACGCAGTATTTT
CASSLEATDTQYF
>TRBJ2-3|TRBD1|TRBV6-2/TRBV6-3|13|NA
TGTGCCAGCAGTGGACAGGGGGTGAATACGCAGTATTTT
CASSGQGVNTQYF
>TRBJ1-6|NA|TRBV7-2|14|NA
TGTGCCAGCAGCTCTGGGCAATTGGATTCACCCCTCCACTTT
CASSSGQLDSPLHF
>TRBJ2-1|NA|TRBV5-1|14|NA
TGCGCCAGCAGCTTGGAGGCGGACTACAATGAGCAGTTCTTC
CASSLEADYNEQFF
>TRBJ1-2|NA|TRBV3-1/TRBV3-2|14|NA
TGTGCCAGCAGCCAAGGCCGACGGGACTATGGCTACACCTTC
CASSQGRRDYGYTF
>TRBJ1-3|TRBD1|TRBV5-4|14|once
TGTGCCAGCAGCACAGGGGGTGTTGGAAACACCATATATTTT
CASSTGGVGNTIYF
>TRBJ2-1|NA|TRBV6-5|15|NA
TGTGCCAGCAGTTACACGGGGAGCTCCTACAATGAGCAGTTCTTC
CASSYTGSSYNEQFF
>TRBJ1-2|TRBD1|TRBV28|15|NA
TGTGCCAGCAGTTCTCCGGGACAGAGGGTTTATGGCTACACCTTC
CASSSPGQRVYGYTF
>TRBJ2-1|NA|TRBV18|15|NA
TGTGCCAGCTCACCCCTTAGGGGCGTCCACAATGAGCAGTTCTTC
CASSPLRGVHNEQFF
>TRBJ1-5|NA|TRBV6-6|14|once
TGTGCCAGCAGTTACGCCGGGGTGCGGCCAACCCAGCATTTT
CASSYAGVRPTQHF
>TRBJ2-3|TRBD1|TRBV5-1|16|few
TGCGCCAGCAGCCCGACAGGGCACTCTAGCACAGATACGCAGTATTTT
CASSPTGHSSTDTQYF
>TRBJ1-4|NA|TRBV12-3/TRBV12-4|13|few
TGTGCCAGCTCCTCGGATTCTGCTAGAGCACTGTTTTTT
CASSSDSARALFF
>TRBJ2-1|TRBD2|TRBV11-2|20|NA
TGTGCCAGCAGCTTAGAGCGGGGGGGCCTAACTCTGAGCTCCTACAATGAGCAGTTCTTC
CASSLERGGLTLSSYNEQFF
>TRBJ2-2|NA|TRBV6-5|13|NA
TGTGCCAGCAGGGCTCTTACACCGGGGGTGGTGTTTTTT
CASRALTPGVVFF
>TRBJ2-7|TRBD1|TRBV19|13|NA
TGTGCCAGTAGTATAGGACAGGGATACGAGCAGTACTTC
CASSIGQGYEQYF
>TRBJ1-5|TRBD1|TRBV7-9|15|NA
TGTGCCAGCAGCTCCGGACAGGTGTGGAATCAGCCCCAGCATTTT
CASSSGQVWNQPQHF
>TRBJ1-1|TRBD1|TRBV10-1|13|NA
TGCGCCAGCAGTGGGGACAGGGGTCGCGAGGCTTTCTTT
CASSGDRGREAFF
>TRBJ1-1|NA|TRBV6-5|16|NA
TGTGCCAGCAGTTACTCGGCATCGGGGAGGGGTACTGAAGCTTTCTTT
CASSYSASGRGTEAFF
>TRBJ2-5|NA|TRBV28|16|once
TGTGCCAGCAGTCCAGCCGGGACTTCTTCGGGGGAGACCCAGTACTTC
CASSPAGTSSGETQYF
>TRBJ2-5|NA|TRBV5-4|16|NA
TGTGCCAGCAGCTTGGCCGGGGGTTTGGCTCAAGAGACCCAGTACTTC
CASSLAGGLAQETQYF
>TRBJ2-6|TRBD1|TRBV30|15|NA
TGTGCCTGGAGTAGACAGGGGGCTGGGGCCAACGTCCTGACTTTC
CAWSRQGAGANVLTF
>TRBJ2-3|NA|TRBV12-3/TRBV12-4|13|once
TGTGCCAGCCTCTCTAGCGGCACAGATACGCAGTATTTT
CASLSSGTDTQYF
>TRBJ2-1|NA|TRBV6-1|15|NA
TGTGCCAGCAGTGAAATACTATCGGACTACAATGAGCAGTTCTTC
CASSEILSDYNEQFF
>TRBJ1-2|NA|TRBV19|16|few
TGTGCCAGTAGTAATGCCCTCCGAGACAATAACTATGGCTACACCTTC
CASSNALRDNNYGYTF
>TRBJ1-5|NA|TRBV18|16|few
TGTGCCAGCTCGAAGGGGAGGTCTATGGACAATCAGCCCCAGCATTTT
CASSKGRSMDNQPQHF
>TRBJ1-1|NA|TRBV28|14|NA
TGTGCCAGCAGTAGTATTTCAGGGTTAACTGAAGCTTTCTTT
CASSSISGLTEAFF
>TRBJ1-6|NA|TRBV9|16|NA
TGTGCCAGCAGCGTCGACAGCTGGGGCATCGATTCACCCCTCCACTTT
CASSVDSWGIDSPLHF
>TRBJ2-2|TRBD2|TRBV5-1|16|NA
TGCGCCAGCAGCTTGGACGGGGGGTGGAACACCGGGGAGCTGTTTTTT
CASSLDGGWNTGELFF
>TRBJ1-1|NA|TRBV10-1|14|once
TGCGCCAGCAGTCGAAACCGAGGGCTCACTGAAGCTTTCTTT
CASSRNRGLTEAFF
>TRBJ1-4|NA|TRBV19|17|NA
TGTGCCAGTAGTATCTGGGGAGGGCGATCCTCGAATGAAAAACTGTTTTTT
CASSIWGGRSSNEKLFF